A single sample is the source of the 20 T cell receptor beta chains below, sequenced in a study of T cell clonality in common variable immunodeficiency. Study results and caveats: Reportedly, TCR beta sequences from common variable immunodeficiency showed fewer deletions and N-nucleotide insertions.

Which antigens these TCRs recognize remains unknown. Repertoires were generated with immunoSEQ multiplex PCR, while TCRdb's copy carries only in-frame clones and drops some. Sampling found around 25,000 clones, none seen once. The sequencing input was peripheral blood mononuclear cells. These TCRs come from a human donor with common variable immunodeficiency.

Comments on this clone: The sequenced fragment ends 3 residues before the CDR3 boundary, so the rest is inferred from the germline J gene. The V call is TRBV30, the J call TRBJ1-4; perhaps TRBD1 as D (6 bases). Germline CDR1 is GTSNPN and CDR2 is SVGIG (reference sequence). Trimming shortened V by 1 base and J by 5 bases, and 11 bases separated the two germline ends. The CDR3 is 14 amino acids. CDR3 residues: CAWSATGSNEKLFF. The CDR3 bases that were read are TGTGCCTGGAGTGCGACAGGATCCAATGAAAAA.

This clone was detected many times. Read sequence stops 3 residues before the CDR3 end, and the germline J gene provides the missing end. The rearrangement links TRBV7-3 to TRBJ2-3; no reliable D call. The V gene's germline CDR1 is SGHTA and CDR2 FQGTGA. V lost 6 bases and J lost 1, with 8 bases in between. This CDR3 spans 13 amino acids. The CDR3 spells CASSSVRTDTQYF. CDR3 DNA, as far as it was read: TGTGCCAGCAGTTCGGTTCGCACAGATACG.

This clone has a count of ten or more. Read sequence stops 3 residues before the CDR3 end, and the germline J gene provides the missing end. This chain links TRBV5-1 with TRBJ2-5; 12 bases map to TRBD2. This CDR3 region has 17 residues. V lost 4 bases and J lost 5; bases outside the gene matches: 12. Germline CDR1 is SGHRS and CDR2 is YFSETQ. Incomplete CDR3 DNA: TGCGCCAGCAGCACCCGTGGGTCTAGCGGGAGGGGCGAGACC. This translates into CASSTRGSSGRGET. The whole CDR3 region reads CASSTRGSSGRGETQYF.

On this clone itself: From the germline J gene comes the end of the CDR3, since the read stops 3 residues before it. V and J are TRBV20-1 and TRBJ1-5; TRBD1 agrees at 9 bases. The junction had 9 bases not matched to a gene; V was cut back by 3 bases and J by 6 bases. Germline-derived CDR1 and CDR2 are DFQATT and SNEGSKA (reference sequence). CDR3 size: 15 residues. CDR3 protein: CSARNVGQGSQPQHF. Incomplete CDR3 DNA: TGCAGTGCTAGGAACGTCGGACAGGGGAGTCAGCCC.

This clone was counted many times. The read is 3 residues too short to cover the CDR3 end, so that end is filled in from the germline J gene. The V and J genes are TRBV9 and TRBJ1-1; D is unresolved. In germline, CDR1 is SGDLS, CDR2 YYNGEE. The CDR3 contains 13 residues. V dropped 0 bases and J dropped 4 bases, with 7 bases sitting between them. CDR3 DNA, as far as it was read: TGTGCCAGCAGCGTAGCTACGAGCACTGAA. Translation gives CASSVATSTE. The CDR3 reads in full as CASSVATSTEAFF.

The table lists this clone with many counts. The sequence runs out 3 residues before the end of the CDR3; the remainder is reconstructed from the germline J gene. This chain uses TRBV5-1 with TRBJ1-1, with D possibly matching TRBD1 (5 bases). V lost 0 bases and J lost 0, with 9 bases in between. The V gene's germline CDR1 is SGHRS and CDR2 YFSETQ. The CDR3 has 15 amino acids. CDR3 bases read: TGCGCCAGCAGCTTGGGACAGACTGTGAACACTGAA. It yields the protein CASSLGQTVNTE. The complete CDR3 protein is CASSLGQTVNTEAFF.

This clone was counted many times. The CDR3 is cut off 3 residues early in the read; its end comes from the germline J gene. The chain recombines TRBV5-5 with TRBJ1-2; weak D call: TRBD1 (5 bases). Trimming removed 2 bases at V and 2 bases at J, with 10 bases between. CDR3 length: 14 amino acids. Looked up from germline, CDR1 is SGHKS and CDR2 is YYEKEE (reference sequence). This CDR3 is CASSLQDGNYGYTF. The DNA read from the CDR3 is TGTGCCAGCAGCTTACAGGACGGCAACTATGGC.

CDR3 sequence: CASSVRQGDIYGYTF. The sequenced CDR3 bases are TGTGCCAGCAGTGTTCGTCAGGGGGATATCTATGGC. The chain is built from TRBV6-4 and TRBJ1-2, with 7 nucleotides matching TRBD1. Coverage ceases 3 residues before the CDR3 finishes, and the germline J gene fills in the end. Germline V gene lookup returns CDR1 MRHNA and CDR2 SNTAGT. V gave up 4 bases and J gave up 4 bases; unmatched junction bases: 9. CDR3 length: 15 amino acids.

This clone came up a few times. The CDR3 end falls 3 residues outside the read, so it is completed with the germline J gene. This chain joins TRBV6-2 or TRBV6-3 and TRBJ2-2, with D possibly matching TRBD1 (5 bases). Germline V gene sequence: CDR1 MNHEY, CDR2 SVGEGT. This CDR3 is built from 15 residues. The V end lost 0 bases, the J end lost 4 bases, and 9 bases lay between the germline ends. The CDR3 protein is CASSYSRVGTGELFF. The sequenced CDR3 bases are TGTGCCAGCAGTTACTCCAGGGTAGGCACCGGGGAG.

This clone was seen ten or more times. The read stops 3 residues short of the end of the CDR3; the missing end is completed from the germline J gene. The rearrangement links TRBV29-1 to TRBJ1-1; TRBD1 is a possible D gene (5 bases). The V and J ends lost 5 bases and 6 bases respectively, with 13 bases between them. Germline CDR1 SQVTM, CDR2 ANQGSEA. The CDR3 spans 12 residues. This CDR3 is CSVQTPGAEAFF. The DNA read from the CDR3 is TGCAGCGTTCAAACCCCGGGGGCTGAA.

This clone appeared many times. CDR3 bases read: TGTGCCAGCAGCAACAGCGGGAGCTCGAGTGAGACC. This sequence encodes CASSNSGSSSET. The whole CDR3 reads CASSNSGSSSETQYF. This rearrangement joins TRBV7-9 to TRBJ2-5; 8 nucleotides line up with TRBD2. The read is 3 residues too short to cover the CDR3 end, so that end is filled in from the germline J gene. The germline V gene has CDR1 SEHNR and CDR2 FQNEAQ (reference sequence). CDR3 length equals 15 residues. J lost 5 bases, V lost 5 bases, and 10 bases had no gene match. Combining the CDR3 with reference TRBV7-9 and TRBJ2-5 gives the whole variable domain DTGVSQNPRHKITKRGQNVTFRCDPISEHNRLYWYRQTLGQGPEFLTYFQNEAQLEKSRLLSDRFSAERPKGSFSTLEIQRTEQGDSAMYLCASSNSGSSSETQYFGPGTRLLVL.

There are many counts of this clone. The CDR3 reads CASAPGQDTAGEQFF. Incomplete CDR3 DNA: TGTGCCAGCGCCCCAGGACAGGATACGGCTGGTGAG. The J gene is TRBJ2-1, the V gene TRBV5-4; TRBD1 aligns across 7 bases. The read falls 3 residues short of the CDR3 end, and the missing part is taken from the germline J gene. V shed 7 bases and J 9 bases; nucleotides not matched to a gene: 16. This CDR3 spans 15 amino acids. Germline V gives CDR1 SGHNT, CDR2 YYREEE (reference sequence).

On this clone: At one of its ends the junction is not consistent with the germline gene, which may arise from a read error. The read terminates 3 residues ahead of where the CDR3 ends, so the germline J gene completes it. This chain links TRBV7-3 with TRBJ2-7; 7 bases are shared with TRBD2. The CDR3 spans 14 residues. Germline CDR1 is SGHTA and CDR2 is FQGTGA. This chain's CDR3 is CSSSPTMTSNEQYF. CDR3 DNA (partial): TGTTCCAGCAGTCCTACTATGACTAGCAACGAG. Full variable domain (outside the CDR3, taken from reference TRBV7-3 and TRBJ2-7): GAGVSQTPSNKVTEKGKYVELRCDPISGHTALYWYRQSLGQGPEFLIYFQGTGAADDSGLPNDRFFAVRPEGSVSTLKIQRTERGDSAVYLCSSSPTMTSNEQYFGPGTRLTVT.

This clone has at least ten counts. The sequence runs out 3 residues before the end of the CDR3; the remainder is reconstructed from the germline J gene. The genes are TRBV6-2 or TRBV6-3 and TRBJ2-5, with TRBD2 matching over 10 bases. The CDR3 consists of 14 residues. Germline CDR1 and CDR2: MNHEY and SVGEGT. The V gene end was trimmed by 7 bases and the J gene end by 5 bases; junction bases not matched to a gene: 7. The sequenced part of the CDR3 DNA is TGTGCCAGCAAAACCGGGACTAGCGTGGAGACC. Translating gives CASKTGTSVET. The whole CDR3 protein reads CASKTGTSVETQYF.

This clone was seen repeatedly, ten times or more. The CDR3: CASSIRDRSTDTQYF. The sequenced part of the CDR3 DNA is TGTGCCAGCAGCATTCGGGACAGAAGCACAGATACG. The rearrangement links TRBV5-4 to TRBJ2-3, with 7 bases lining up with TRBD1. The CDR3 goes on 3 residues after the read ends, and that part is filled in from the germline J gene. The CDR3 runs 15 residues. V dropped 4 bases and J dropped 0; count of bases not matched to a gene: 5. The germline V gene has CDR1 SGHNT and CDR2 YYREEE (reference sequence).

This clone was found many times. The read stops 3 residues short of the end of the CDR3; the missing end is completed from the germline J gene. The rearrangement links TRBV7-2 to TRBJ1-5; D is unresolved. The length of the CDR3 is 14 residues. The germline V gene has CDR1 SGHTA and CDR2 FQGNSA. V was shortened by 0 bases and J by 4 bases, with 7 bases between the two germline ends. This chain's CDR3 is CASSLASQNQPQHF. CDR3 DNA (partial): TGTGCCAGCAGCTTAGCGTCACAGAATCAGCCC.

With respect to this clone: Coverage ceases 3 residues before the CDR3 finishes, and the germline J gene fills in the end. This chain connects TRBV30 to TRBJ1-4; maybe TRBD1 (5 bases). The CDR3 loop spans 12 amino acids. V shed 5 bases and J shed 8 bases, with 12 bases lying between them. Germline V gene lookup returns CDR1 GTSNPN and CDR2 SVGIG (reference sequence). The CDR3 region is CAWARQLEKLFF. CDR3 DNA (partial): TGTGCCTGGGCCCGACAGCTAGAAAAA.

About this clone: Read sequence stops 3 residues before the CDR3 end, and the germline J gene provides the missing end. This chain uses TRBV7-2 with TRBJ1-2; D uncertain. Trimming cost V 5 bases and J 7 bases, with 20 bases left between them. The germline V gene has CDR1 SGHTA and CDR2 FQGNSA. The CDR3 is 15 amino acids. The part of the CDR3 DNA that was read is TGTGCCAGCAGCACAGACGCAGCAGCCGTCGGTGGC. Translating it yields CASSTDAAAVGG. The whole CDR3 sequence is CASSTDAAAVGGYTF.

This clone has ten or more counts. The read terminates 3 residues before the CDR3 end, so the remaining end is supplied by the germline J gene. This rearrangement joins TRBV18 to TRBJ2-2; D possibly corresponds to TRBD1 (6 bases). V dropped 3 bases and J dropped 8 bases, with 16 bases sitting between them. Germline V lookup: CDR1 KGHSH, CDR2 LQKENI. This CDR3 has 15 amino acids. The CDR3 spells CASSPGQSGLGELFF. Partial CDR3 DNA: TGTGCCAGCTCACCCGGACAGTCGGGGTTGGGGGAG.

This clone appeared many times. The read halts 3 residues ahead of the CDR3 end, with the missing end drawn from the germline J gene. The chain links TRBV5-1 to TRBJ1-6; D uncertain. Germline loops: CDR1 SGHRS, CDR2 YFSETQ. The CDR3 extends over 14 amino acids. Trimming removed 0 bases from V and 12 bases from J, with 13 bases in between. The part of the CDR3 DNA that was read is TGCGCCAGCAGCTTGGAACGAGCGGCGGGACCC. Amino acids: CASSLERAAGP. The whole CDR3 protein is CASSLERAAGPLHF.